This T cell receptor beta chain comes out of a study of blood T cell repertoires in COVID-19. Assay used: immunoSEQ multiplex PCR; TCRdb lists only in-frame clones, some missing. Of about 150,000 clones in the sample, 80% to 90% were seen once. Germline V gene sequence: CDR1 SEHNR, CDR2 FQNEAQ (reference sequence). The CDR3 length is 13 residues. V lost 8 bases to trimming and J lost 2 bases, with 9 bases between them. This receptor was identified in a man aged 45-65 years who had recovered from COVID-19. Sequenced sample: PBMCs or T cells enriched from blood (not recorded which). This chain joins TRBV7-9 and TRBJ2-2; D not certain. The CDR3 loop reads CASRSLNTGELFF. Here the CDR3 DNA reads TGTGCCAGCCGATCACTAAACACCGGGGAGCTGTTTTTT.